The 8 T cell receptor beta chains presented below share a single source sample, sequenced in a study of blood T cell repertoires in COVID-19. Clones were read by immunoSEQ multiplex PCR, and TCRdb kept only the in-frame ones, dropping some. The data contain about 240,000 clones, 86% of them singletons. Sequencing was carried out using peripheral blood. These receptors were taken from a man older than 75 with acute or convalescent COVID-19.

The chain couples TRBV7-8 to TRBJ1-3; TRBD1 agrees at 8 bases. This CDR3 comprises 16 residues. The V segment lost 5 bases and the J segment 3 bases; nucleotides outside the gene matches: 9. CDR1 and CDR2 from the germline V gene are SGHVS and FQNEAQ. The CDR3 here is CASSPGQVLLGNTIYF. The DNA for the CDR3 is TGTGCCAGCAGCCCGGGACAGGTCCTACTTGGAAACACCATATATTTT.

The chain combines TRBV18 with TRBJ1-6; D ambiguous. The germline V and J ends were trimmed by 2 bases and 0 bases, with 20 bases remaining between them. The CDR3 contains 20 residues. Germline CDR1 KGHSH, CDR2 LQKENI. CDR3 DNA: TGTGCCAGCTCACCAATCGACACCCTCGAACTGAACTCCTATAATTCACCCCTCCACTTT. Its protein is CASSPIDTLELNSYNSPLHF. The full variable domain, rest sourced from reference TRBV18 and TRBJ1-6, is NAGVMQNPRHLVRRRGQEARLRCSPMKGHSHVYWYRQLPEEGLKFMVYLQKENIIDESGMPKERFSAEFPKEGPSILRIQQVVRGDSAAYFCASSPIDTLELNSYNSPLHFGNGTRLTVT.

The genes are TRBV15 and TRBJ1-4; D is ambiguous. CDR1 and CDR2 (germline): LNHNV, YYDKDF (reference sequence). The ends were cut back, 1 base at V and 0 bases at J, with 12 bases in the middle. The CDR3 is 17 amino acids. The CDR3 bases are TGTGCCACCAGCAGAGGATCCCCGGTGGCAACTAATGAAAAACTGTTTTTT. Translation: CATSRGSPVATNEKLFF.

CDR3 residues: CASSLSGSTNEKLFF. CDR3 DNA: TGCGCCAGCAGCTTGTCAGGCTCAACTAATGAAAAACTGTTTTTT. The chain couples TRBV5-1 to TRBJ1-4; D unclear. V lost 1 base to trimming and J lost 0 bases, with 7 bases between them. The germline CDR1 and CDR2 sequences are SGHRS and YFSETQ. This CDR3 has 15 residues.

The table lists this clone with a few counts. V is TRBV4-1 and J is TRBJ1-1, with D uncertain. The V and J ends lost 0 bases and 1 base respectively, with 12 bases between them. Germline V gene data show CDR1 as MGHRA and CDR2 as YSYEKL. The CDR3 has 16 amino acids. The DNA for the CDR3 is TGCGCCAGCAGCCAAGAGGGCGGGGATAAGAACACTGAAGCTTTCTTT. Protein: CASSQEGGDKNTEAFF.

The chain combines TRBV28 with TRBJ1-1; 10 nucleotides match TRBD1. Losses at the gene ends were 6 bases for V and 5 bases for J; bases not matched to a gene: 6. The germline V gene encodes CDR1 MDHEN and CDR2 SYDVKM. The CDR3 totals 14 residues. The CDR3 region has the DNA TGTGCCAGCAGCCGGGGGGACAGGGGAACTGAAGCTTTCTTT. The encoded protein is CASSRGDRGTEAFF.

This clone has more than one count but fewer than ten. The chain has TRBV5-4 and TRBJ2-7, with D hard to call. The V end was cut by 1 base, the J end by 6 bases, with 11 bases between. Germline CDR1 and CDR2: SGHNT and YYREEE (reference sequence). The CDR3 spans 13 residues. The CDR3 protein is CASSLPLYSEQYF. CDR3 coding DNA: TGTGCCAGCAGCTTGCCCCTATATAGCGAGCAGTACTTC.

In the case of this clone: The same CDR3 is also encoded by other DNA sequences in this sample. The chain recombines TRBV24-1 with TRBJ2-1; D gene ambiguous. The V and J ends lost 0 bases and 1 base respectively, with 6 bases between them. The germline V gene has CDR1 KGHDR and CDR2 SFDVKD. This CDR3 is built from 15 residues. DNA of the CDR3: TGTGCCACCAGTGATTTGGCCGAGTCCTACAATGAGCAGTTCTTC. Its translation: CATSDLAESYNEQFF.